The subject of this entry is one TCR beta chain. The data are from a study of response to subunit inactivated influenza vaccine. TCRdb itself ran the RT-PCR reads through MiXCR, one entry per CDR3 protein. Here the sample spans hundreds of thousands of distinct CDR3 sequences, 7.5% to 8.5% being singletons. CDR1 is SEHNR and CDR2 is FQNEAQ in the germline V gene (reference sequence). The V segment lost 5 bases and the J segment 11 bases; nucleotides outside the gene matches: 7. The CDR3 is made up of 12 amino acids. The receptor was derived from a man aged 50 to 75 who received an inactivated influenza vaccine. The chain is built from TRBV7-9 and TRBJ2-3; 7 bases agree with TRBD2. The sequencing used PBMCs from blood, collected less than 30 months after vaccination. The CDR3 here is CASSRGDLWQYF. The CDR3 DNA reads TGTGCCAGCAGCCGGGGGGACCTTTGGCAGTATTTT.